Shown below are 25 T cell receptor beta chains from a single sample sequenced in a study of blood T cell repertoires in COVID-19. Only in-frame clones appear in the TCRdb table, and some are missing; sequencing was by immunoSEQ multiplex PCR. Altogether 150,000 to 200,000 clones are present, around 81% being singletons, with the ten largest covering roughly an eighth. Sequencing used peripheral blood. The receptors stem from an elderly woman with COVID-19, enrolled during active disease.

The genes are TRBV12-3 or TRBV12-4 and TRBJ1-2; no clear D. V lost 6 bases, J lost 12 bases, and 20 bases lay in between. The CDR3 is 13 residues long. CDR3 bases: TGTGCCAGCAGCCCTATACAGTGGCCCTTTGACACCTTC. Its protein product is CASSPIQWPFDTF.

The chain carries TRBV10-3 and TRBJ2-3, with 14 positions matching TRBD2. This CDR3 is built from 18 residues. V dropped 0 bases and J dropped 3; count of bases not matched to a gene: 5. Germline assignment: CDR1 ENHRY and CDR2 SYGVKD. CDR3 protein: CAISESRTSGGNTDTQYF. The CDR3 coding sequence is TGTGCCATCAGTGAGTCGCGGACTAGCGGGGGGAATACAGATACGCAGTATTTT.

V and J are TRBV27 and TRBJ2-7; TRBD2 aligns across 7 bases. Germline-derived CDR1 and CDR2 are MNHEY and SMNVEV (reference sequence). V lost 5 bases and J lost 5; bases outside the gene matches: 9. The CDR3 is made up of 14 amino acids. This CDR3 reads CASSGVGGGHEQYF. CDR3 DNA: TGTGCCAGCAGTGGGGTTGGGGGAGGGCACGAGCAGTACTTC.

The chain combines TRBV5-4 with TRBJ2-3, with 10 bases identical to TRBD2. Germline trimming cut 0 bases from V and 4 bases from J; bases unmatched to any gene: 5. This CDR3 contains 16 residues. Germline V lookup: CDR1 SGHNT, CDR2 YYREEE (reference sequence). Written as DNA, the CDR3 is TGTGCCAGCAGCTTGGCTAGCGGGGGTCTCGCAGATACGCAGTATTTT. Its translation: CASSLASGGLADTQYF.

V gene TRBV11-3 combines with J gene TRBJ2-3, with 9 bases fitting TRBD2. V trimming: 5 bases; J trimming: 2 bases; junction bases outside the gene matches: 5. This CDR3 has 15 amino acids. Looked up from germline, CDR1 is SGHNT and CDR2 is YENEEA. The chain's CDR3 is CASSPTSGYTDTQYF. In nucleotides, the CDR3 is TGTGCCAGCAGCCCGACTAGCGGATACACAGATACGCAGTATTTT.

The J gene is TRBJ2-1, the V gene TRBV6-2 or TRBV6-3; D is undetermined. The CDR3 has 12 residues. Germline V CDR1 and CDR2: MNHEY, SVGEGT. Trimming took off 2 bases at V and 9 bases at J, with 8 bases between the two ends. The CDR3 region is CASSYPRGEQFF. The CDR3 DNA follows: TGTGCCAGCAGTTACCCCAGAGGTGAGCAGTTCTTC.

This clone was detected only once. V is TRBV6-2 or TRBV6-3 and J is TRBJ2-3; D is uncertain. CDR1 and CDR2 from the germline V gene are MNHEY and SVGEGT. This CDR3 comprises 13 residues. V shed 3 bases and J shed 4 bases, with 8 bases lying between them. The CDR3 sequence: CASSYLGADTQYF. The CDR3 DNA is TGTGCCAGCAGTTATCTGGGCGCAGATACGCAGTATTTT.

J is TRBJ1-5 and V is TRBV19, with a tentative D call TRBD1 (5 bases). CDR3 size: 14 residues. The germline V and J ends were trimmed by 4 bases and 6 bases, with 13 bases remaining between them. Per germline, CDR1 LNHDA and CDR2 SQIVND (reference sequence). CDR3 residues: CASSNLGGGQPQHF. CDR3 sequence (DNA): TGTGCCAGTAGTAATTTGGGGGGAGGTCAGCCCCAGCATTTT.

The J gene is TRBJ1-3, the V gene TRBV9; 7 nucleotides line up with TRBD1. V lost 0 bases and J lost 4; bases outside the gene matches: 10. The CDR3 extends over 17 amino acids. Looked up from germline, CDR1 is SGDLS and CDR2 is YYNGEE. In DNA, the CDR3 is TGTGCCAGCAGCGTAGGAGGGACAGCGTTCTCCGGAAACACCATATATTTT. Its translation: CASSVGGTAFSGNTIYF.

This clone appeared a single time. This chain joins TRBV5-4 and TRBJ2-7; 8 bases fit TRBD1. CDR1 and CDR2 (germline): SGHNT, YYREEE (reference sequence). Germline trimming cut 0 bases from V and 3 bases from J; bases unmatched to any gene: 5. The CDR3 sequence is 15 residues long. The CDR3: CASSLGQGAYYEQYF. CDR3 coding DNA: TGTGCCAGCAGCTTGGGGCAGGGGGCTTACTACGAGCAGTACTTC.

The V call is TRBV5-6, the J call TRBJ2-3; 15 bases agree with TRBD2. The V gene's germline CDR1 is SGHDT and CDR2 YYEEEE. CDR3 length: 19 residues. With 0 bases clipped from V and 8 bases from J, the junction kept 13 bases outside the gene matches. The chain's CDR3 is CASSLAIEGLAGGFGTQYF. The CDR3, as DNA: TGTGCCAGCAGCTTGGCCATTGAGGGACTAGCGGGAGGATTCGGTACGCAGTATTTT. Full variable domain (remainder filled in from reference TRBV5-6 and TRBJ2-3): DAGVTQSPTHLIKTRGQQVTLRCSPKSGHDTVSWYQQALGQGPQFIFQYYEEEERQRGNFPDRFSGHQFPNYSSELNVNALLLGDSALYLCASSLAIEGLAGGFGTQYFGPGTRLTVL.

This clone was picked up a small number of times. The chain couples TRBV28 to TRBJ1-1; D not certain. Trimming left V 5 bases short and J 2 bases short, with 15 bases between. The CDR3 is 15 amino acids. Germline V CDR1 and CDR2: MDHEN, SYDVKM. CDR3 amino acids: CASSPLGHTNTEAFF. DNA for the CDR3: TGTGCCAGCAGTCCACTAGGCCACACTAACACTGAAGCTTTCTTT.

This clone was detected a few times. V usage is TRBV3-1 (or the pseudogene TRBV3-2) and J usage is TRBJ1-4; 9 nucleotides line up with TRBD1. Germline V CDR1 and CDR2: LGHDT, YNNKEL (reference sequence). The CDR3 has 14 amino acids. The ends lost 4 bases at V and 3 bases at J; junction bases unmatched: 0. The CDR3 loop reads CASSRQGANEKLFF. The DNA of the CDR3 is TGTGCCAGCAGCCGACAGGGGGCTAATGAAAAACTGTTTTTT.

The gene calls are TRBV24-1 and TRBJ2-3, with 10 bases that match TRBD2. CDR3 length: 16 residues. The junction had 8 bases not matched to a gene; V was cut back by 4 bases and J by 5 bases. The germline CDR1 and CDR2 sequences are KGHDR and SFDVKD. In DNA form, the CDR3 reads TGTGCCACCAGTGAAATCAGCGGGGGGGCAGGAGATACGCAGTATTTT. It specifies CATSEISGGAGDTQYF.

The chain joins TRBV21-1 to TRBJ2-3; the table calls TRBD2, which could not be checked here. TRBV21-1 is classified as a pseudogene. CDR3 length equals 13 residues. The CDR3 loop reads CASSKATRSTQYF. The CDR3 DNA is TGTGCCAGCAGCAAAGCTACTCGTAGTACGCAGTATTTT.

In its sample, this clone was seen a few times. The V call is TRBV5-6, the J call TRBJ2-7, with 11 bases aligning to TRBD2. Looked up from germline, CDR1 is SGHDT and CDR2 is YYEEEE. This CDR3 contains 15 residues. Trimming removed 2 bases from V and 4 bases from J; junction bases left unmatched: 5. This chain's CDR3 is CASSLLAGARYEQYF. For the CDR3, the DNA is TGTGCCAGCAGCTTACTAGCGGGAGCTAGATACGAGCAGTACTTC.

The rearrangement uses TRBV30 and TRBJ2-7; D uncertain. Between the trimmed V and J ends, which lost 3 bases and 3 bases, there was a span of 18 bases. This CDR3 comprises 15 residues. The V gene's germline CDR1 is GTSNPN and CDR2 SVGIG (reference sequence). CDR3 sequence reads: CAWRESSLGFYEQYF. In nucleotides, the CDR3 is TGTGCCTGGAGGGAATCCTCGCTAGGATTCTACGAGCAGTACTTC.

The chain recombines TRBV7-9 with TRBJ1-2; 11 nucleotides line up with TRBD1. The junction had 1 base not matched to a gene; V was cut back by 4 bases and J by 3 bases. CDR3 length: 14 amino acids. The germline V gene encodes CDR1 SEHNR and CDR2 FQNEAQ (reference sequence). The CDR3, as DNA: TGTGCCAGCAGCTGGACAGGGGGCTACTATGGCTACACCTTC. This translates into CASSWTGGYYGYTF.

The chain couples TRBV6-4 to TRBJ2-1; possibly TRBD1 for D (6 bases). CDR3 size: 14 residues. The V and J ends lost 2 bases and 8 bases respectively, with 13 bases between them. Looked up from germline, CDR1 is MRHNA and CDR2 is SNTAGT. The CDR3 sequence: CASSDRGRIDEQFF. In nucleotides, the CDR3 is TGTGCCAGCAGTGACAGGGGGAGAATTGATGAGCAGTTCTTC.

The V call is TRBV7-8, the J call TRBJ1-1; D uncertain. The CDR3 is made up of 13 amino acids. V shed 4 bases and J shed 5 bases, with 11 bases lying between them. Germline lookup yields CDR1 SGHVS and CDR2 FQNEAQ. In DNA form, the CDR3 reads TGTGCCAGCAGCTCCACAAGAGGAACTGAAGCTTTCTTT. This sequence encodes CASSSTRGTEAFF.

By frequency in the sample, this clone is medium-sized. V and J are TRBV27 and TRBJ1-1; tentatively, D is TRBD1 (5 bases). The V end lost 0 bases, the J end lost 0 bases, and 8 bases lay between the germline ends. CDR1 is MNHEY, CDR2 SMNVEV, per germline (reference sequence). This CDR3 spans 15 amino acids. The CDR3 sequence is CASSLSGGVNTEAFF. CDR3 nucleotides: TGTGCCAGCAGTTTATCCGGGGGAGTGAACACTGAAGCTTTCTTT.

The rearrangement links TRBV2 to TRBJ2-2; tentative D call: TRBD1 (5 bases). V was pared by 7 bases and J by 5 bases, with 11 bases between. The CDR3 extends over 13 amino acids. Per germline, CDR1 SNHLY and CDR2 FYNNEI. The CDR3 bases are TGTGCCAGCAAGTCAGGGTCTACCGGGGAGCTGTTTTTT. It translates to CASKSGSTGELFF.

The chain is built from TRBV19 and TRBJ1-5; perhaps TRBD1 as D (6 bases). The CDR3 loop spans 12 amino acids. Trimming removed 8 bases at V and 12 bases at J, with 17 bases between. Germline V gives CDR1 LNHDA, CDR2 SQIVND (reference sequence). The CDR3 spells CASAEQGRLQHF. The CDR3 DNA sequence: TGTGCCAGTGCAGAGCAGGGGCGGCTCCAGCATTTT.

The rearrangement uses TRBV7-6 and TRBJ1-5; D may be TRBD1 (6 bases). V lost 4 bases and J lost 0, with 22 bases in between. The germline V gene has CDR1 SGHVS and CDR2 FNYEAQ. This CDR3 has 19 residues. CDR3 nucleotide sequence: TGTGCCAGCAGCTCAGGTCGGGGCAGGGGATGGAATAGCAATCAGCCCCAGCATTTT. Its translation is CASSSGRGRGWNSNQPQHF.

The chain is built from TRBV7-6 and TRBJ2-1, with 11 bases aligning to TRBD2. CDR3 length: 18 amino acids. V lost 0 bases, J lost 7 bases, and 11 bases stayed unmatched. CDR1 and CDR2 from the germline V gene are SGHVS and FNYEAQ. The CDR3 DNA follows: TGTGCCAGCAGCTTAGCTCTCCCTATAGCGGGGGGGCCGAATGAGCAGTTCTTC. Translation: CASSLALPIAGGPNEQFF. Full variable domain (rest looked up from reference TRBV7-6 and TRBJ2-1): GAGVSQSPRYKVTKRGQDVALRCDPISGHVSLYWYRQALGQGPEFLTYFNYEAQQDKSGLPNDRFSAERPEGSISTLTIQRTEQRDSAMYRCASSLALPIAGGPNEQFFGPGTRLTVL.